The sequence of this TCR beta chain was determined in a study of T cell responses to AZD1222 COVID-19 vaccine. Only in-frame clones appear in the TCRdb table, and some are missing; sequencing was by immunoSEQ multiplex PCR. The sample has about 150,000 clones, 80% to 90% seen once. Germline V gene data show CDR1 as MDHEN and CDR2 as SYDVKM. With V trimmed by 3 bases and J by 4 bases, 9 bases remained unmatched. This CDR3 region has 17 residues. The chain joins TRBV28 to TRBJ1-4; 9 bases are a match to TRBD1. This receptor was identified in an adult in good health. The sequencing here drew on peripheral blood, taken on day 0 of AZD1222 vaccination. The CDR3 loop reads CASSFLGQGALNEKLFF. CDR3 in DNA: TGTGCCAGCAGTTTTTTGGGACAGGGAGCCCTTAATGAAAAACTGTTTTTT.